This record covers a single T cell receptor beta chain. Its antigen target is currently unknown. No much larger clonotype is one base removed from it; base qualities were not supplied. Profiling of TCR beta VDJ combinations and CDR3 sequences used genomic DNA as the template. An Illumina HiSeq 2000 was the platform used for TCR repertoire sequencing. As for the authors' bioinformatics: TRBV/TRBJ rearrangement plots, CDR3 size and DJ length profiles, and Simpson's diversity index were used to evaluate the repertoires. The most abundant DNA sequence in the deep sequencing data was taken as the immunodominant clone. CDR3 amino acid sequences were checked for sharing between subjects and were compared against published repertoires and the VDJdb database. The public reads were quality trimmed at Q25 with fastp and then assembled into clones with MiXCR by TCRdb, keeping productive beta chains. CDR3 protein sequences are deduplicated, and each keeps its most common genes and DNA. The V and J calls come from TCRdb's annotation, not from the publication. Recorded for this sample are 200,000 to 250,000 distinct CDR3 sequences; roughly 33% of them occurred a single time. The ten largest account for approximately 1.2% of the sample.

The sample comes from a study of CD8+CD57+ T cells in acquired aplastic anemia (dated by TCRdb to between 2017 and 2018). About the full investigation: Extracted DNA from sorted CD4+ and CD8+ cells averaged around 3.2 ug, ranging from roughly 0.17 to 30 ug. Healthy donor samples averaged roughly 9.9 million reads for CD4+ and approximately 11 million for CD8+ cells.

TCR repertoires of sorted CD4+ and CD8+ blood T cells from severe aplastic anemia patients and healthy subjects were deep-sequenced in the study. Ficoll-Paque density gradient centrifugation was used to isolate peripheral blood mononuclear cells. Before DNA was extracted, CD4+ and CD8+ T cells were sorted using either FACS or magnetic beads. Findings and caveats that apply to the study as a whole: Around 27 CD8+ CDR3 sequences were shared between patients and controls but appeared highly expressed in patients and within their immunodominant clones. Patients and healthy controls showed no significant difference in CD8+ Simpson's diversity (P=0.060).

The clonotype was recovered from a human donor in good health, serving as a control. Material for sequencing was sorted CD4+, CD8+, or CD8+CD57+ T cells (not recorded which) from PBMCs.

The CDR3 protein is CASSQHRESDEKLFF. The DNA sequence follows: TGCGCCAGCAGCCAACACAGGGAATCCGATGAAAAACTGTTTTTT. The rearranged segments are TRBV4-1 and TRBJ1-4; TRBD1 is a possible D gene, resting on 6 matching bases. The junction shows trimming of 2 bases on V and 6 bases on J, plus 13 bases between the germline ends. The CDR3 has 15 amino acids, counting the end cysteine and phenylalanine. The only DNA kept is the CDR3, 45 bases in frame from the first base. For CDR1 and CDR2, the germline V gene lists MGHRA and YSYEKL.